This T cell receptor (beta chain) appears in the sequencing data of a study of cytomegalovirus exposure and HLA in healthy donors. V was cut by 0 bases and J by 4 bases, with 7 bases left in between. The CDR3 has 13 residues. Germline-derived CDR1 and CDR2 are LGHNA and YSLEER. PCR amplification relied on 60 Vbeta primers (plus 13 Jbeta primers). Using immunoSEQ multiplex PCR, the repertoire was profiled, and TCRdb retains in-frame clones only, with some absent. The data contain 110,000 or so clones, approximately 80% of them singletons. Broader study findings: Earlier analysis found most TCR beta V segments productive about 87% or about 30% of the time. Some V segments could not be told apart, so they were left out, TRBV6-2 and TRBV6-3 among them. A list of 150 or so TCR beta chains associated with cytomegalovirus was given.

Points on this clone: Its antigen is still unknown.

The V gene is TRBV4-3, the J gene TRBJ2-7; D ambiguous. The clonotype was recovered from a middle-aged man in good health and CMV-seronegative. The sequenced material came from PBMCs. CDR3 region: CASSQEEWYEQYF. The CDR3, as DNA: TGCGCCAGCAGCCAAGAGGAGTGGTACGAGCAGTACTTC.